The 31 T cell receptor beta chains below come from one sample, sequenced in a study of blood T cell repertoires in COVID-19. Method: immunoSEQ multiplex PCR; TCRdb's copy keeps in-frame clones and lacks some. The sample lists 150,000 to 200,000 clones, around 76% occurring once. Sequenced input: PBMCs or T cells enriched from blood (not recorded which). The receptors here all came from a woman aged 45-65 years with acute COVID-19.

The chain couples TRBV18 to TRBJ1-1; maybe TRBD1 (5 bases). The germline gives CDR1 KGHSH, CDR2 LQKENI. This CDR3 region has 15 residues. The V and J ends lost 3 bases and 6 bases respectively, with 17 bases between them. The CDR3 DNA follows: TGTGCCAGCTCACCTGACAGTCCTAGATGGCCTGAAGCTTTCTTT. It yields the protein CASSPDSPRWPEAFF. The full variable domain, rest sourced from reference TRBV18 and TRBJ1-1, is NAGVMQNPRHLVRRRGQEARLRCSPMKGHSHVYWYRQLPEEGLKFMVYLQKENIIDESGMPKERFSAEFPKEGPSILRIQQVVRGDSAAYFCASSPDSPRWPEAFFGQGTRLTVV.

The rearrangement uses TRBV5-1 and TRBJ2-5, with D tentatively TRBD2 (5 bases). The CDR3 loop spans 14 amino acids. V lost 0 bases to trimming and J lost 1 base, with 7 bases between them. CDR1 is SGHRS, CDR2 YFSETQ, per germline. CDR3 amino acids: CASSLVGIQETQYF. Here the CDR3 DNA reads TGCGCCAGCAGCTTGGTCGGGATCCAAGAGACCCAGTACTTC.

The chain is built from TRBV13 and TRBJ2-7; possibly TRBD2 for D (5 bases). The germline CDR1 and CDR2 sequences are PRHDT and FYEKMQ (reference sequence). Trimming cost V 3 bases and J 5 bases, with 11 bases left between them. CDR3 length equals 13 residues. The CDR3 nucleotides read TGTGCCAGCAGCTTGAGGGTAACGGACGAGCAGTACGTC. Translated, it gives CASSLRVTDEQYV.

This clone was counted only a few times. The V call is TRBV18, the J call TRBJ1-1; D is ambiguous. From germline, CDR1 is KGHSH and CDR2 LQKENI. V lost 5 bases and J 1 base, leaving 5 bases between the germline ends. The CDR3 spans 12 residues. CDR3 DNA sequence: TGTGCCAGCTCAGTCTGGAACACTGAAGCTTTCTTT. As protein: CASSVWNTEAFF.

The chain recombines TRBV28 with TRBJ2-7, with TRBD1 identical over 8 bases. CDR3 length: 12 residues. Germline-derived CDR1 and CDR2 are MDHEN and SYDVKM. The CDR3 region has the DNA TGTGCCAGCAGTTCCAGGACAGGGTTTCTGAACGTC. Translated: CASSSRTGFLNV.

The chain uses TRBV6-5 and TRBJ1-6; maybe TRBD1 (5 bases). The length of the CDR3 is 15 residues. Germline-derived CDR1 and CDR2 are MNHEY and SVGAGI. V was trimmed by 5 bases and J by 11 bases, leaving 19 bases between them. The chain's CDR3 is CASSRGRAVSTPLHF. The CDR3, as DNA: TGTGCCAGCAGTCGGGGGAGGGCCGTCTCAACACCCCTCCACTTT.

CDR3: CASRPGTAGGELFF. In DNA, the CDR3 is TGTGCCAGCAGGCCCGGGACAGCTGGCGGGGAGCTGTTTTTT. This sequence joins TRBV7-6 and TRBJ2-2; TRBD1 matches 7 bases. This CDR3 is 14 amino acids long. Germline CDR1 is SGHVS and CDR2 is FNYEAQ. The V and J ends lost 6 bases and 7 bases, in that order; junction bases with no gene match: 8.

The table lists this clone with a count of one. At the DNA level, this CDR3 is encoded by other sequences in the same sample as well. This chain joins TRBV10-3 and TRBJ1-5; TRBD1 agrees at 8 bases. Unmatched junction bases numbered 3, after V lost 4 bases and J lost 4 bases. The germline V gene has CDR1 ENHRY and CDR2 SYGVKD. The CDR3 consists of 14 residues. CDR3 in amino acids: CAISATGGNQPQHF. The CDR3 nucleotides are TGTGCCATCAGTGCCACAGGGGGGAATCAGCCCCAGCATTTT.

V usage is TRBV6-6 and J usage is TRBJ1-4; 7 bases fit TRBD1. CDR1 is MNHNY, CDR2 SVGAGI, per germline (reference sequence). V lost 8 bases and J lost 8; bases outside the gene matches: 11. The CDR3 runs to 14 residues. The CDR3 region is CASRSDRSREKLFF. CDR3 DNA sequence: TGTGCCAGCCGATCGGACAGGTCCCGAGAAAAACTGTTTTTT.

This clone was counted only a few times. CDR3 in DNA: TGTGCCAGCAGTGCGACCGGGACTCACTCTAATTCACCCCTCCACTTT. Protein product: CASSATGTHSNSPLHF. This chain uses TRBV6-1 with TRBJ1-6, with D maybe TRBD1 (5 bases). The V end lost 4 bases, the J end lost 6 bases, and 16 bases lay between the germline ends. Per germline, CDR1 MNHNS and CDR2 SASEGT. This CDR3 has 16 residues.

This chain connects TRBV6-5 to TRBJ2-7; the D is unclear. The CDR3 has 11 residues. The germline gives CDR1 MNHEY, CDR2 SVGAGI. The V end lost 5 bases, the J end lost 6 bases, and 8 bases lay between the germline ends. The CDR3 here is CASSPGSEQYV. The CDR3, as DNA: TGTGCCAGCAGTCCAGGATCCGAGCAGTACGTC.

The V gene is TRBV7-7, the J gene TRBJ2-2, with 9 bases matching TRBD1. The V gene's germline CDR1 is SSHAT and CDR2 FNYEAQ (reference sequence). There are 15 residues in the CDR3. The trim removed 6 bases at V and 1 base at J, leaving 3 bases unmatched. The CDR3 DNA sequence: TGTGCCAGCAGATCGACAGGGGGGAACACCGGGGAGCTGTTTTTT. Translating it yields CASRSTGGNTGELFF.

The rearrangement links TRBV28 to TRBJ2-1, with 8 positions matching TRBD1. Germline V gene lookup returns CDR1 MDHEN and CDR2 SYDVKM. Trimming took 4 bases from V and 3 from J; bases not matched to a gene: 8. This CDR3 comprises 16 residues. CDR3 protein: CASSSGPGGGYNEQFF. The CDR3 region has the DNA TGTGCCAGCAGTTCGGGGCCAGGGGGCGGCTACAATGAGCAGTTCTTC. Drawing the rest from reference TRBV28 and TRBJ2-1, the complete variable domain is DVKVTQSSRYLVKRTGEKVFLECVQDMDHENMFWYRQDPGLGLRLIYFSYDVKMKEKGDIPEGYSVSREKKERFSLILESASTNQTSMYLCASSSGPGGGYNEQFFGPGTRLTVL.

V is TRBV15 and J is TRBJ1-1; perhaps TRBD1 as D (5 bases). The CDR3 extends over 16 amino acids. Germline CDR1 reads LNHNV; CDR2 reads YYDKDF (reference sequence). V was pared by 5 bases and J by 5 bases, with 21 bases between. Written as DNA, the CDR3 is TGTGCCACCAGCTCGAGCCCCTTCGGGGGAGGAACTGAAGCTTTCTTT. It translates to CATSSSPFGGGTEAFF. Full variable domain (missing parts from reference TRBV15 and TRBJ1-1): DAMVIQNPRYQVTQFGKPVTLSCSQTLNHNVMYWYQQKSSQAPKLLFHYYDKDFNNEADTPDNFQSRRPNTSFCFLDIRSPGLGDTAMYLCATSSSPFGGGTEAFFGQGTRLTVV.

The V and J genes are TRBV6-1 and TRBJ1-2, with D perhaps matching TRBD1 (6 bases). The V end was cut by 0 bases, the J end by 7 bases, with 12 bases between. CDR1 and CDR2 from the germline V gene are MNHNS and SASEGT. The length of the CDR3 is 14 residues. The CDR3 is CASSEALDRPGYTF. The CDR3 DNA reads as TGTGCCAGCAGTGAAGCGCTGGACAGACCTGGCTACACCTTC.

This clone showed up just once. J is TRBJ1-4 and V is TRBV27, with a tentative D call TRBD1 (6 bases). CDR1 is MNHEY and CDR2 is SMNVEV in the germline V gene (reference sequence). The CDR3 length is 15 residues. V lost 5 bases, J lost 2 bases, and 12 bases lay in between. CDR3 nucleotide sequence: TGTGCCAGCAGTCTAATGGGGGCCACTAATGAAAAACTGTTTTTT. Translation gives CASSLMGATNEKLFF.

This chain links TRBV27 with TRBJ2-5, with D possibly TRBD1 on 6 matching bases. The CDR3 loop spans 16 amino acids. V dropped 4 bases and J dropped 0 bases, with 15 bases sitting between them. Germline V gene sequence: CDR1 MNHEY, CDR2 SMNVEV (reference sequence). DNA for the CDR3: TGTGCCAGCAGTTCCCCAGGGGATCAATACCAAGAGACCCAGTACTTC. Amino acid sequence: CASSSPGDQYQETQYF.

V and J are TRBV6-5 and TRBJ2-1; tentative D call: TRBD1 (5 bases). The CDR3 loop spans 12 amino acids. Germline CDR1 MNHEY, CDR2 SVGAGI. V was trimmed by 11 bases and J by 7 bases, leaving 15 bases between them. The DNA of the CDR3 is TGTGCCTTGGGGCCAACGCTTAATGAGCAGTTCTTC. This encodes CALGPTLNEQFF.

The chain uses TRBV18 and TRBJ2-7; 7 bases match TRBD1. The germline V gene encodes CDR1 KGHSH and CDR2 LQKENI. V was pared by 6 bases and J by 2 bases, with 10 bases of the junction left unmatched. The CDR3 is made up of 15 amino acids. Here the CDR3 DNA reads TGTGCCAGCTCCGGACAGGCGGATTCCACCTACGAGCAGTACGTC. Protein product: CASSGQADSTYEQYV.

The chain has TRBV28 and TRBJ1-5; 10 bases agree with TRBD1. Looked up from germline, CDR1 is MDHEN and CDR2 is SYDVKM. This CDR3 spans 14 amino acids. The J segment lost 5 bases and the V segment lost 5 bases, leaving 3 bases of the junction unmatched. The CDR3 loop reads CASSQDRGYQPQHF. CDR3 nucleotide sequence: TGTGCCAGCAGTCAGGACAGGGGGTATCAGCCCCAGCATTTT.

The V call is TRBV3-1 (or the pseudogene TRBV3-2), the J call TRBJ1-2; D perhaps matches TRBD1 (5 bases). There are 15 residues in the CDR3. V lost 4 bases to trimming and J lost 4 bases, with 16 bases between them. CDR1 and CDR2 (germline): LGHDT, YNNKEL (reference sequence). CDR3 in DNA: TGTGCCAGCAGCCCTAGTACGGGGGAAACCTATGGCTACACCTTC. Translated: CASSPSTGETYGYTF.

V and J are TRBV3-1 (or the pseudogene TRBV3-2) and TRBJ1-3; D is unclear. The germline CDR1 and CDR2 sequences are LGHDT and YNNKEL (reference sequence). V lost 5 bases and J lost 4, with 12 bases in between. This CDR3 is built from 14 residues. CDR3 loop: CASSNNNKGNTIYF. The CDR3 DNA reads as TGTGCCAGCAGCAACAACAACAAAGGAAACACCATATATTTT.

This clone is deemed medium-sized. This sequence joins TRBV19 and TRBJ1-4; D is perhaps TRBD1 (5 bases). V shed 6 bases and J shed 7 bases, with 15 bases lying between them. CDR1 is LNHDA and CDR2 is SQIVND in the germline V gene (reference sequence). The CDR3 runs 14 residues. This chain's CDR3 is CASRVRTGGEKLFF. CDR3 coding DNA: TGTGCCAGTAGAGTAAGAACAGGTGGTGAAAAACTGTTTTTT. Supplemented by reference TRBV19 and TRBJ1-4, the full variable domain reads DGGITQSPKYLFRKEGQNVTLSCEQNLNHDAMYWYRQDPGQGLRLIYYSQIVNDFQKGDIAEGYSVSREKKESFPLTVTSAQKNPTAFYLCASRVRTGGEKLFFGSGTQLSVL.

J is TRBJ2-4 and V is TRBV6-2 or TRBV6-3; 12 positions agree with TRBD2. V was pared by 2 bases and J by 4 bases, with 0 bases of the junction left unmatched. CDR3 length: 15 amino acids. CDR1 and CDR2 (germline): MNHEY, SVGEGT. The CDR3 nucleotides read TGTGCCAGCAGTTACGGACTAGCGGGGAAAAACATTCAGTACTTC. This translates into CASSYGLAGKNIQYF.

V usage is TRBV6-5 and J usage is TRBJ2-2, with 12 bases matching TRBD2. The germline CDR1 and CDR2 sequences are MNHEY and SVGAGI. The CDR3 covers 15 residues. Unmatched junction bases numbered 8, after V lost 6 bases and J lost 9 bases. The CDR3 spells CASRTLAGGLRELFF. CDR3 nucleotide sequence: TGTGCCAGCAGGACTCTAGCGGGGGGGCTGCGGGAGCTGTTTTTT.

CDR3 sequence reads: CASSLGRRAVNEQFF. The CDR3 DNA follows: TGTGCCAGCAGCTTAGGACGCAGGGCGGTCAATGAGCAGTTCTTC. V and J are TRBV11-2 and TRBJ2-1, with D perhaps TRBD1 (5 bases). Germline CDR1 SGHAT, CDR2 FQNNGV. The CDR3 consists of 15 residues. With 1 base removed from V and 6 bases from J, the gap between germline ends came to 13 bases. The whole variable domain, filled in from reference TRBV11-2 and TRBJ2-1, reads EAGVAQSPRYKIIEKRQSVAFWCNPISGHATLYWYQQILGQGPKLLIQFQNNGVVDDSQLPKDRFSAERLKGVDSTLKIQPAKLEDSAVYLCASSLGRRAVNEQFFGPGTRLTVL.

This rearrangement joins TRBV5-1 to TRBJ1-6; D might be TRBD1 (6 bases). The V end lost 0 bases, the J end lost 9 bases, and 10 bases lay between the germline ends. This CDR3 comprises 14 residues. In germline, CDR1 is SGHRS, CDR2 YFSETQ. The CDR3 DNA sequence: TGCGCCAGCAGCTTGGACAGGGTTGGTTCACCCCTCCACTTT. Protein product: CASSLDRVGSPLHF. Variable domain in full (rest from reference TRBV5-1 and TRBJ1-6): KAGVTQTPRYLIKTRGQQVTLSCSPISGHRSVSWYQQTPGQGLQFLFEYFSETQRNKGNFPGRFSGRQFSNSRSEMNVSTLELGDSALYLCASSLDRVGSPLHFGNGTRLTVT.

The V call is TRBV20-1, the J call TRBJ1-2; D not resolved. The CDR3 is made up of 11 amino acids. The ends were cut back, 4 bases at V and 8 bases at J, with 11 bases in the middle. Germline CDR1 reads DFQATT; CDR2 reads SNEGSKA (reference sequence). In DNA form, the CDR3 reads TGCAGTGCTATGGGCGCTGGGGGCTACACCTTC. Translated: CSAMGAGGYTF.

The chain uses TRBV5-8 and TRBJ2-2, with D tentatively TRBD1 (5 bases). Germline V gene sequence: CDR1 SGHTS, CDR2 YDEGEE. The CDR3 covers 16 residues. V was cut by 3 bases and J by 0 bases, with 12 bases left in between. The CDR3 nucleotides are TGTGCCAGCAGCTCTTTGGTCAGGGCGAACACCGGGGAGCTGTTTTTT. This sequence encodes CASSSLVRANTGELFF.

This clone was observed once. The chain has TRBV7-2 and TRBJ1-2; the match to TRBD1 covers 9 bases. Germline V CDR1 and CDR2: SGHTA, FQGNSA. The CDR3 has 17 residues. The V segment lost 0 bases and the J segment 4 bases; nucleotides outside the gene matches: 9. Here the CDR3 reads CASSLAVSTGGGYGYTF. The CDR3, as DNA: TGTGCCAGCAGCTTAGCGGTATCGACAGGGGGAGGCTATGGCTACACCTTC.

This chain links TRBV20-1 with TRBJ2-1, with D hard to call. The germline V gene has CDR1 DFQATT and CDR2 SNEGSKA (reference sequence). The CDR3 sequence is 11 residues long. V lost 3 bases and J lost 6, with 6 bases in between. CDR3 DNA: TGCAGTGCTAGTCCCCGCAATGAGCAGTTCTTC. Translated, it gives CSASPRNEQFF.